The sequence of this T cell receptor (beta chain) was determined in a study of blood T cell repertoires in COVID-19. Study background: Specimens from acute and convalescent COVID-19 originated in the United States, Italy and Spain. Sources were T cells, B-cell-depleted T cells, or PBMCs; the material itself was cDNA or gDNA.

Per germline, CDR1 SQVTM and CDR2 ANQGSEA. Between the trimmed V and J ends, which lost 6 bases and 4 bases, there was a span of 10 bases. This CDR3 spans 12 amino acids. As originally analysed: It was from reference gene primer amplification that nucleated cell counts were estimated. Using immunoSEQ multiplex PCR, the repertoire was profiled, and TCRdb retains in-frame clones only, with some absent. The DNA gave D and trimming, while V, J and clone size come from that table. The repertoire has almost 50,000 clones, about 80% of them found once; the top ten carry more than 25%. Sequencing input: peripheral blood. This TCR was sampled from a man between 65 and 85 years old with acute or convalescent COVID-19. The chain recombines TRBV29-1 with TRBJ1-3; D is unresolved. Written as DNA, the CDR3 is TGCAGCGTCTCCGGGTGGGGAAACACCATATATTTT. It yields the protein CSVSGWGNTIYF.